These 13 T cell receptor beta chains originate from one sample sequenced in a study of shared clonotypes between healthy human individuals. Profiling relied on immunoSEQ multiplex PCR, and the TCRdb table lists in-frame clones only, not all of them. The data show roughly 2,300,000 clones, 85% to 95% seen once. The sample comprised naive CD4+ T cells from PBMCs. Documented subset: CD45RA+ positively selected. The receptors stem from a man aged 18-30 years in good health. Some clones in this sample may be carry-over from other donors' samples.

This rearrangement joins TRBV30 to TRBJ1-2; 7 bases are a match to TRBD1. J was trimmed by 8 bases and V by 4 bases; bases with no gene match: 10. Germline V gene data show CDR1 as GTSNPN and CDR2 as SVGIG (reference sequence). This CDR3 spans 13 amino acids. In nucleotides, the CDR3 is TGTGCCTGGACCGGGGGACAGTTGCTGGGCTACACCTTC. Its translation: CAWTGGQLLGYTF.

The chain links TRBV7-9 to TRBJ2-4; tentatively, D is TRBD1 (6 bases). Germline V gene lookup returns CDR1 SEHNR and CDR2 FQNEAQ (reference sequence). Trimming stripped 1 base from V and 5 bases from J, with 15 bases between. The CDR3 totals 16 residues. CDR3 sequence reads: CASSLGYGQIENIQYF. CDR3 coding DNA: TGTGCCAGCAGCTTAGGATACGGACAGATAGAAAACATTCAGTACTTC.

The gene calls are TRBV7-7 and TRBJ2-3, with 8 bases identical to TRBD2. The CDR3 is made up of 15 amino acids. From germline, CDR1 is SSHAT and CDR2 FNYEAQ (reference sequence). V gave up 6 bases and J gave up 3 bases; unmatched junction bases: 8. CDR3 in DNA: TGTGCCAGCAGTCGACTAGCGACCACTACAGATACGCAGTATTTT. Translation gives CASSRLATTTDTQYF.

The rearrangement uses TRBV5-1 and TRBJ2-3, with TRBD2 identical over 9 bases. The J segment lost 2 bases and the V segment lost 0 bases, leaving 7 bases of the junction unmatched. The CDR3 extends over 17 amino acids. CDR1 is SGHRS, CDR2 YFSETQ, per germline. The CDR3 DNA reads as TGCGCCAGCAGCTTGGGTCCAGCGGGAGGTGACACAGATACGCAGTATTTT. This translates into CASSLGPAGGDTDTQYF.

The rearrangement joins TRBV19 to TRBJ2-7, with TRBD2 matching over 14 bases. CDR1 and CDR2 (germline): LNHDA, SQIVND (reference sequence). Trimming cost V 5 bases and J 0 bases; bases outside gene matches: 12. CDR3 size: 19 residues. CDR3 coding DNA: TGTGCCAGTAGTTCGCACGGGACTAGCGGGAGAACGAGCTCCTACGAGCAGTACTTC. Amino acid sequence: CASSSHGTSGRTSSYEQYF.

As concerns this clone: Additional DNA sequences in this sample encode the identical CDR3. V usage is TRBV9 and J usage is TRBJ2-3, with unresolved D. The V gene lost 0 bases and the J gene lost 0 bases, with 11 bases spanning the gap. The CDR3 is 16 amino acids. Per germline, CDR1 SGDLS and CDR2 YYNGEE. The CDR3 loop reads CASSVGVADSTDTQYF. In nucleotides, the CDR3 is TGTGCCAGCAGCGTAGGAGTGGCAGATAGCACAGATACGCAGTATTTT.

This rearrangement joins TRBV7-2 to TRBJ2-3; no reliable D call. The CDR3 consists of 12 residues. From germline, CDR1 is SGHTA and CDR2 FQGNSA. Trimming removed 5 bases from V and 7 bases from J, with 10 bases in between. CDR3 sequence reads: CASSLGSNTQYF. In DNA form, the CDR3 reads TGTGCCAGCAGCCTCGGGTCGAATACGCAGTATTTT.

The gene calls are TRBV5-1 and TRBJ2-3, with 7 bases that match TRBD2. CDR1 SGHRS and CDR2 YFSETQ come from the germline V gene. CDR3 length: 15 residues. Trimming took 4 bases from V and 3 from J; bases not matched to a gene: 8. The CDR3 reads CASSQLATLTDTQYF. The CDR3 coding sequence is TGCGCCAGCAGCCAACTAGCGACCCTAACAGATACGCAGTATTTT.

V gene TRBV7-9 combines with J gene TRBJ2-6, with a tentative D call TRBD1 (6 bases). The germline gives CDR1 SEHNR, CDR2 FQNEAQ (reference sequence). The germline V and J ends were trimmed by 1 base and 4 bases, with 20 bases remaining between them. This CDR3 has 19 amino acids. The CDR3 DNA sequence: TGTGCCAGCAGCTTAGGTCCCAGGGGTATTCTGTCGGGGGCCAACGTCCTGACTTTC. Amino acid sequence: CASSLGPRGILSGANVLTF.

The chain joins TRBV6-6 to TRBJ2-3, with D unclear. The V gene lost 7 bases and the J gene lost 0 bases, with 8 bases spanning the gap. This CDR3 has 13 amino acids. In germline, CDR1 is MNHNY, CDR2 SVGAGI (reference sequence). CDR3 DNA sequence: TGTGCCAGCAAGAAGCTTAGCACAGATACGCAGTATTTT. It codes for CASKKLSTDTQYF.

This chain joins TRBV11-2 and TRBJ2-7; D gene ambiguous. Trimming stripped 2 bases from V and 1 base from J, with 12 bases between. The CDR3 has 15 amino acids. The V gene's germline CDR1 is SGHAT and CDR2 FQNNGV. CDR3 sequence: CASSLFASSSYEQYF. The CDR3 DNA is TGTGCCAGCAGCTTATTTGCTAGTTCATCCTACGAGCAGTACTTC. The whole variable domain, remainder taken from reference TRBV11-2 and TRBJ2-7, is EAGVAQSPRYKIIEKRQSVAFWCNPISGHATLYWYQQILGQGPKLLIQFQNNGVVDDSQLPKDRFSAERLKGVDSTLKIQPAKLEDSAVYLCASSLFASSSYEQYFGPGTRLTVT.

V gene TRBV21-1 combines with J gene TRBJ2-7; the table gives TRBD1 as D, unverified against the DNA. TRBV21-1 is assigned pseudogene status. The CDR3 loop spans 17 amino acids. The CDR3 reads CASSKMGQGALVYEQYF. CDR3 sequence (DNA): TGTGCCAGCAGCAAAATGGGACAGGGGGCGCTTGTCTACGAGCAGTACTTC.

V usage is TRBV6-6 and J usage is TRBJ2-2; 9 nucleotides match TRBD1. The junction had 6 bases not matched to a gene; V was cut back by 6 bases and J by 7 bases. Per the germline V gene, CDR1 is MNHNY and CDR2 is SVGAGI (reference sequence). The CDR3 runs 14 residues. The chain's CDR3 is CASRLQGAGGELFF. As DNA, the CDR3 is TGTGCCAGCAGGCTACAGGGGGCTGGCGGGGAGCTGTTTTTT.